This T cell receptor (beta chain) was recorded in a study of spatial heterogeneity in lung cancer. Overall study: Detected beta-chain sequences consistently exceeded alpha-chain sequences.

Time point here: sample taken at primary tumor resection. Donors were around 70 untreated early-stage non-small cell lung cancer patients. Unsorted tumor, nontumor lung tissue or cryopreserved PBMC supplied the whole RNA. Germline V lookup: CDR1 SEHNR, CDR2 FQNEAQ (reference sequence). Trimming took 4 bases from V and 7 from J, leaving 7 bases between them. This CDR3 has 11 residues. A unique molecular identifier was carried by every single TCR cDNA molecule. TCRdb reprocessed the 5' RACE reads with MiXCR, giving one entry per CDR3 protein. Found here are 35,000 to 55,000 distinct CDR3 sequences, roughly an eighth of them singletons; the top ten hold 55% to 65%.

This TCR was sampled from a male donor with early-stage non-small cell lung cancer. J is TRBJ1-1 and V is TRBV7-9; D gene uncertain. The sample in question was PBMCs, obtained at surgery. The CDR3 nucleotides are TGTGCCAGCAGCTCCAGCGGTGAAGCTTTCTTT. Its protein is CASSSSGEAFF.